This is a list of T cell receptor beta chains from one sample in a study of shared clonotypes between healthy human individuals. Clones were read by immunoSEQ multiplex PCR, and TCRdb kept only the in-frame ones, dropping some. Here the sample spans approximately 500,000 clones, roughly 80% being singletons. Material for sequencing was PBMCs. These receptor sequences come from a woman aged 40 to 50 in good health. Some clones in this sample may be carry-over from other donors' samples. Both conserved end residues are part of each CDR3. The D gene is left open where the match is weak. Clone size is not always given. Where it is, it says once, few, many or a class for expanded clones.

CASSKSGRPSYNEQFF	TGTGCCAGCAGCAAAAGCGGGAGACCTTCCTACAATGAGCAGTTCTTC	-	TRBJ2-1	TRBV21-1	16	-
CAWSVSGGGFPGELFF	TGTGCCTGGAGTGTATCTGGGGGAGGGTTTCCCGGGGAGCTGTTTTTT	-	TRBJ2-2	TRBV30	16	TRBD2
CASSPTPDPNTGELFF	TGTGCCAGCAGTCCTACACCGGACCCGAACACCGGGGAGCTGTTTTTT	many	TRBJ2-2	TRBV9	16	-
CASSLDGLNQPQHF	TGTGCCAGCAGCTTAGATGGTCTTAATCAGCCCCAGCATTTT	-	TRBJ1-5	TRBV7-8	14	-
CAGSLRTNTGELFF	TGTGCCGGCAGTCTAAGGACTAACACCGGGGAGCTGTTTTTT	-	TRBJ2-2	TRBV7-2	14	-
CASSDPTSGRRYNEQFF	TGTGCCAGCAGCGACCCGACTAGCGGGAGGCGATACAATGAGCAGTTCTTC	few	TRBJ2-1	TRBV7-9	17	TRBD2
CASKRTGGNLAGAGEQFF	TGTGCCAGTAAAAGGACAGGGGGCAATCTAGCGGGAGCGGGTGAGCAGTTCTTC	-	TRBJ2-1	TRBV19	18	-
CASSLGREKTDTQYF	TGTGCCAGCAGCTTGGGGCGGGAGAAAACAGATACGCAGTATTTT	-	TRBJ2-3	TRBV11-2	15	TRBD2
CSVDLPTSGSGDTQYF	TGCAGCGTTGACCTCCCGACTAGCGGGTCCGGAGATACGCAGTATTTT	few	TRBJ2-3	TRBV29-1	16	TRBD2
CASSVGDGYGYTF	TGTGCCAGCAGCGTTGGGGACGGCTATGGCTACACCTTC	once	TRBJ1-2	TRBV9	13	-
CASSPPGRETQYF	TGTGCCAGCAGCCCCCCGGGGCGAGAGACCCAGTACTTC	-	TRBJ2-5	TRBV7-8	13	-
CASSPGLPGAGTEAFF	TGTGCCAGCTCACCTGGTTTGCCGGGGGCTGGGACTGAAGCTTTCTTT	-	TRBJ1-1	TRBV18	16	-
CASSDPGNTDTQYF	TGTGCCAGCAGTGATCCAGGGAACACAGATACGCAGTATTTT	-	TRBJ2-3	TRBV6-1	14	-
CASSEGWDRNYEQYF	TGTGCCAGCAGTGAAGGATGGGACAGAAACTACGAGCAGTACTTC	many	TRBJ2-7	TRBV2	15	TRBD1
CASSFQGGGYTF	TGTGCCAGCAGCTTTCAGGGGGGCGGCTACACCTTC	-	TRBJ1-2	TRBV5-5	12	TRBD1
CASSLVQGNNEQFF	TGTGCCAGCAGTTTGGTACAGGGTAACAATGAGCAGTTCTTC	-	TRBJ2-1	TRBV28	14	-
CASSQGRWEGRGPDNEQFF	TGCGCCAGCAGCCAAGGGCGGTGGGAGGGCCGGGGGCCTGACAATGAGCAGTTCTTC	-	TRBJ2-1	TRBV4-1	19	-
CASSRVTSNQPQHF	TGTGCCAGCAGCCGCGTTACTAGCAATCAGCCCCAGCATTTT	-	TRBJ1-5	TRBV28	14	-
CASSLPTGAHENTEAFF	TGTGCCAGCAGTTTACCCACAGGGGCGCACGAGAACACTGAAGCTTTCTTT	-	TRBJ1-1	TRBV28	17	TRBD1
CASSGGGRAYEQYF	TGTGCCAGCAGTGGGGGGGGCAGAGCCTACGAGCAGTACTTC	few	TRBJ2-7	TRBV25-1	14	-
CASSFGGGTSGEQFF	TGTGCCAGCAGCTTCGGGGGCGGGACTAGCGGAGAGCAGTTCTTC	-	TRBJ2-1	TRBV7-9	15	TRBD2
CASIQIQGSNYGYTF	TGTGCCAGCATTCAAATCCAGGGGTCTAACTATGGCTACACCTTC	-	TRBJ1-2	TRBV6-6	15	-
CASSELAGKPELFF	TGTGCCAGCAGCGAACTAGCGGGAAAGCCGGAGCTGTTTTTT	-	TRBJ2-2	TRBV9	14	TRBD2